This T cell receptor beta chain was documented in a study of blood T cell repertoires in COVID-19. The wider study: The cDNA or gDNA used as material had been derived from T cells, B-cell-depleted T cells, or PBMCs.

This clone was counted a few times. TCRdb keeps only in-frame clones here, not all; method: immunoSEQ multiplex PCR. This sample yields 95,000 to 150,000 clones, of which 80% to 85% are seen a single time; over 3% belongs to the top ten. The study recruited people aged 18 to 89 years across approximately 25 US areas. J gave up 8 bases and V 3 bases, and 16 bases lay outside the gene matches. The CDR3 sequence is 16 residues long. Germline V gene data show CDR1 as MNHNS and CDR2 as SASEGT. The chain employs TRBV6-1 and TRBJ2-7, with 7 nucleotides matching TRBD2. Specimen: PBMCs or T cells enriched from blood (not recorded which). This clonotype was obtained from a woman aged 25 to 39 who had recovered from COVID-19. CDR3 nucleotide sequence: TGTGCCAGCAGTGAGAGCGCTGTTCGGCTAGCGGAGAAGCAGTACTTC. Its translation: CASSESAVRLAEKQYF.